This TCR beta chain was sequenced during a study of molecular identifiers for immune sequencing clone quantification. The germline V gene encodes CDR1 SGDLS and CDR2 YYNGEE. V was shortened by 3 bases and J by 5 bases, with 14 bases between the two germline ends. CDR3 length: 15 residues. A single record per CDR3 protein comes from TCRdb applying MiXCR to the PCR reads. The sample has 20,000 or so distinct CDR3 sequences; about a fifth are singletons. The study, taken as a whole, reports: Barcode collisions between identical TCR molecules could shrink estimates of highly expanded clone sizes.

This clonotype showed up many times. Its antigen remains unidentified. The J gene is TRBJ2-2, the V gene TRBV9; possibly TRBD2 for D (6 bases). This TCR derives from a human donor in good health. Some libraries in this study had Jurkat cell RNA spiked in. Sequenced: naive CD8+ T cells from blood, with Jurkat cell RNA spiked in. Subset given: FACS-sorted CD8+CD4-CCR7+CD45RA+ naive T cells. The CDR3 is CASSGKGGTTGELFF. The DNA of the CDR3 is TGTGCCAGCAGCGGAAAAGGCGGGACTACCGGGGAGCTGTTTTTT.